The clone carrying this T cell receptor (beta chain) was observed a few times. Assay: immunoSEQ multiplex PCR; the TCRdb copy retains only in-frame clones and omits some. This table holds hundreds of thousands of clones, about 90% found once. Treatment described: 15 to 20 received Ad26.COV2.S at low or high dose, single or two shots; several received placebo; per-sample allocation not given. Specimen acquisition occurred on day 63 following the initial vaccine or placebo injection. The sample belongs to a study of Ad26.COV2.S vaccination and SARS-CoV-2 variants. Germline V CDR1 and CDR2: MNHEY, SMNVEV (reference sequence). CDR3 length: 16 residues. V lost 2 bases, J lost 0 bases, and 8 bases lay in between.

Here the sequenced sample was peripheral blood, taken in a trial of Ad26.COV2.S vaccine versus placebo. The rearrangement uses TRBV27 and TRBJ1-6; perhaps TRBD1 as D (6 bases). The TCR was taken from a person aged 18 to 65 who received the Ad26.COV2.S COVID-19 vaccine or a placebo. The CDR3 sequence: CASSLQGTSYNSPLHF. Here the CDR3 DNA reads TGTGCCAGCAGTTTACAGGGGACCTCCTATAATTCACCCCTCCACTTT.